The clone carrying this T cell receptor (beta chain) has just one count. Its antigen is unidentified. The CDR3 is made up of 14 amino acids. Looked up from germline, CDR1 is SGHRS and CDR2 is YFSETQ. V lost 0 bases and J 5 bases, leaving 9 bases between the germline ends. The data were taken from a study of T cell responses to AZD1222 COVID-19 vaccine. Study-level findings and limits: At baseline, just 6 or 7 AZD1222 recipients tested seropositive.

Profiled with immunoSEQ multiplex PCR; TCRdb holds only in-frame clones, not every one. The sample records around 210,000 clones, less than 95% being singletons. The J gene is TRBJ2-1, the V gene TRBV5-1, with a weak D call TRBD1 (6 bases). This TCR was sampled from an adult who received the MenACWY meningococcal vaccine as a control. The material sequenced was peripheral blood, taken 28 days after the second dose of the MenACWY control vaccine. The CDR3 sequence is CASSLGGRDNEQFF. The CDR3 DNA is TGCGCCAGCAGCTTGGGGGGGCGCGACAATGAGCAGTTCTTC.